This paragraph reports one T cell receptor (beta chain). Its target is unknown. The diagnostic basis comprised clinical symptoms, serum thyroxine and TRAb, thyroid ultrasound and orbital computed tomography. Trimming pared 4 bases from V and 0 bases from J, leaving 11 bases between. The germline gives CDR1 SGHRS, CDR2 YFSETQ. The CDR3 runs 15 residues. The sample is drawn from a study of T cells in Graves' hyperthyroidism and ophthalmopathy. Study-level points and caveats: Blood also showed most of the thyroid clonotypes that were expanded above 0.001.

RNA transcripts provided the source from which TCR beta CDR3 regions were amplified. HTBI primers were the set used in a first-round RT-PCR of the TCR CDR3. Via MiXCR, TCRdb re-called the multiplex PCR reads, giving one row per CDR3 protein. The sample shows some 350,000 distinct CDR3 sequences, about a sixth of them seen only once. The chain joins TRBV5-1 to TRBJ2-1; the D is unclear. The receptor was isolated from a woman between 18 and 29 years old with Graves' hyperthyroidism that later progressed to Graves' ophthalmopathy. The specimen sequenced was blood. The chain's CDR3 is CASSQPGSSYNEQFF. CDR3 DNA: TGCGCCAGCAGCCAGCCCGGAAGCTCCTACAATGAGCAGTTCTTC.